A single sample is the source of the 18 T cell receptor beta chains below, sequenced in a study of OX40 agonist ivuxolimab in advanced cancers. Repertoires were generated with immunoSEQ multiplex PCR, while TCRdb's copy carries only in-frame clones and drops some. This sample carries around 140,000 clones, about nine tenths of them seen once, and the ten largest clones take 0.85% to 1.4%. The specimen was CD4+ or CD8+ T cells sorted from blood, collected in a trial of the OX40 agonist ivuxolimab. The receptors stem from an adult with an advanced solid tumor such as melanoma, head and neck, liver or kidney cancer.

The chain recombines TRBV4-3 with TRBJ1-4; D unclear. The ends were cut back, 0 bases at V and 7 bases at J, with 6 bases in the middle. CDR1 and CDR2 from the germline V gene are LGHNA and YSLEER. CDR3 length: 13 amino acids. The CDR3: CASSQDALEKLFF. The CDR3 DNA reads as TGCGCCAGCAGCCAAGATGCCCTTGAAAAACTGTTTTTT.

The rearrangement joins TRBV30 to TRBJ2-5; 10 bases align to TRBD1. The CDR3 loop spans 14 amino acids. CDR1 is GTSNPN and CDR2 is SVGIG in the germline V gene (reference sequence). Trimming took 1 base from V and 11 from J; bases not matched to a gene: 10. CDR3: CAWSEGQGLDVQYF. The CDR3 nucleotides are TGTGCCTGGAGTGAGGGACAGGGGTTGGATGTGCAGTACTTC. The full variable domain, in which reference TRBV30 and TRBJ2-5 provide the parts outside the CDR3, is SQTIHQWPATLVQPVGSPLSLECTVEGTSNPNLYWYRQAAGRGLQLLFYSVGIGQISSEVPQNLSASRPQDRQFILSSKKLLLSDSGFYLCAWSEGQGLDVQYFGPGTRLLVL.

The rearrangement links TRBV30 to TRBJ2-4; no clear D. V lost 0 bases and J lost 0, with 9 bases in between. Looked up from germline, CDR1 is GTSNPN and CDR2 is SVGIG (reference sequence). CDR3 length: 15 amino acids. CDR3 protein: CAWSVMGLAKNIQYF. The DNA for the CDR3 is TGTGCCTGGAGTGTAATGGGCCTAGCCAAAAACATTCAGTACTTC.

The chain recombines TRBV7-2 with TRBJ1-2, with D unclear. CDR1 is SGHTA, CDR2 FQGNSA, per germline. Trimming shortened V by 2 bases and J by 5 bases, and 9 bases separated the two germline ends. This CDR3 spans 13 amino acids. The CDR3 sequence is CASSLSPGYGYTF. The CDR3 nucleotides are TGTGCCAGCAGCTTAAGCCCCGGTTATGGCTACACCTTC.

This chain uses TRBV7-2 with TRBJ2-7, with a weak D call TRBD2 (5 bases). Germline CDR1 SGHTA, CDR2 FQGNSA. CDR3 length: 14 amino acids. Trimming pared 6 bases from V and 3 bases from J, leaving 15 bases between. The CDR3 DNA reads TGTGCCAGCAGACGGGGTGGGAGCGGCTACGAGCAGTACTTC. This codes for CASRRGGSGYEQYF.

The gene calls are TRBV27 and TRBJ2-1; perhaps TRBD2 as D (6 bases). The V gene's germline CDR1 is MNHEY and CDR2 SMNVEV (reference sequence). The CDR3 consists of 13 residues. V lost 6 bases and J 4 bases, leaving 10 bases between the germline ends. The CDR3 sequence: CASRSGLYNEQFF. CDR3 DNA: TGTGCCAGCAGGAGCGGACTATACAATGAGCAGTTCTTC.

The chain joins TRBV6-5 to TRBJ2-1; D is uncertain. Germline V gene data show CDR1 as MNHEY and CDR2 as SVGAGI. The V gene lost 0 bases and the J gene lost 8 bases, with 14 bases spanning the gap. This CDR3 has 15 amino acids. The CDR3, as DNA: TGTGCCAGCAGTTACTCGATAATTACCCCCGATGAGCAGTTCTTC. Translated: CASSYSIITPDEQFF.

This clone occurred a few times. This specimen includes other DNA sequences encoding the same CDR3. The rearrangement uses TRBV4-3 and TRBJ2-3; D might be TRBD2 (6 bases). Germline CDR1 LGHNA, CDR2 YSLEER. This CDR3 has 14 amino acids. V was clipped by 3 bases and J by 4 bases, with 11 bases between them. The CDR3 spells CASSQGIAADTQYF. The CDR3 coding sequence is TGCGCCAGCAGCCAGGGGATAGCGGCAGATACGCAGTATTTT.

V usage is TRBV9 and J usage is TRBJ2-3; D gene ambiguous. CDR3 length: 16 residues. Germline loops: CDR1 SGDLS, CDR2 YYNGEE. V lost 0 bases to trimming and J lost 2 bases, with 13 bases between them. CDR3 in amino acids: CASSVAMGLSTDTQYF. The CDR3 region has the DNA TGTGCCAGCAGCGTAGCTATGGGATTATCCACAGATACGCAGTATTTT.

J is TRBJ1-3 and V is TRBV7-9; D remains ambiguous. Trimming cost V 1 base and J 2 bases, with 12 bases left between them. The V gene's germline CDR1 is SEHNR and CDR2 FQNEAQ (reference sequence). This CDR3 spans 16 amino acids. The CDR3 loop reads CASSLVPSGTGNTIYF. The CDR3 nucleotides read TGTGCCAGCAGCTTAGTCCCCTCCGGTACTGGAAACACCATATATTTT. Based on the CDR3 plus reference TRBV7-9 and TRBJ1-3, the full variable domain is DTGVSQNPRHKITKRGQNVTFRCDPISEHNRLYWYRQTLGQGPEFLTYFQNEAQLEKSRLLSDRFSAERPKGSFSTLEIQRTEQGDSAMYLCASSLVPSGTGNTIYFGEGSWLTVV.

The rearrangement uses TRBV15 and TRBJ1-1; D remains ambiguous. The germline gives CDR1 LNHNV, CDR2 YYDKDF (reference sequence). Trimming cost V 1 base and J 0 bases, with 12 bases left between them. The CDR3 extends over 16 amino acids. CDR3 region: CATSRGGRAMNTEAFF. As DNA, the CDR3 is TGTGCCACCAGCAGAGGGGGAAGGGCCATGAACACTGAAGCTTTCTTT.

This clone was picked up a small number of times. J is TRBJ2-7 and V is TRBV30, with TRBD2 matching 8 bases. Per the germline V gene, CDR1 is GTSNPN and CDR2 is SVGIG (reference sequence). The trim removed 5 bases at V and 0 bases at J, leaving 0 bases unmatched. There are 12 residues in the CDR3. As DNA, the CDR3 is TGTGCCTGGGGGACTAGCTCCTACGAGCAGTACTTC. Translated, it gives CAWGTSSYEQYF.

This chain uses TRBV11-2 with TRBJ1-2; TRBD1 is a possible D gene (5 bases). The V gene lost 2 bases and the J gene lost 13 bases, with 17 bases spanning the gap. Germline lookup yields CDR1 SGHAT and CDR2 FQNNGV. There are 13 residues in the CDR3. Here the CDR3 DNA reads TGTGCCAGCAGCTTAAGCAGGGTGGGGCCCCCCACCTTC. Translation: CASSLSRVGPPTF.

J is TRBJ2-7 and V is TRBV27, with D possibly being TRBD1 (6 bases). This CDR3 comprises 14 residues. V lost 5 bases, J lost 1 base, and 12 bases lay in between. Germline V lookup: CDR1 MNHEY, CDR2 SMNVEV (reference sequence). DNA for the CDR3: TGTGCCAGCAGTCCCGACAGGAGTTCCTACGAGCAGTACTTC. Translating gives CASSPDRSSYEQYF.

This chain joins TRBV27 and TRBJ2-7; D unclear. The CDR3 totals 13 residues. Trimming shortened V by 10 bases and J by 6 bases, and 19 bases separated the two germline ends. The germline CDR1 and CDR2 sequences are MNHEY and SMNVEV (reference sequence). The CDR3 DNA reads TGTGCCACTTGGCTGGGCACCCTAAGCGAGCAGTACTTC. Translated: CATWLGTLSEQYF.

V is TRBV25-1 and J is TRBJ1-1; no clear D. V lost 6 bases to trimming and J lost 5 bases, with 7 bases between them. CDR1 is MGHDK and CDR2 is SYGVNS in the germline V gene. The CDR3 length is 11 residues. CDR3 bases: TGTGCCAGCAGGGTTTGGACTGAAGCTTTCTTT. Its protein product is CASRVWTEAFF.

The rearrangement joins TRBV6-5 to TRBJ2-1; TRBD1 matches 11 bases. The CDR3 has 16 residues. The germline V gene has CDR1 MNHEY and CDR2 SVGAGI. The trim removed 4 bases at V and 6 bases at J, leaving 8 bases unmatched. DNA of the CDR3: TGTGCCAGCAGTTTTCTACCGGGACAGGGGGGCAATGAGCAGTTCTTC. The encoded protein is CASSFLPGQGGNEQFF.

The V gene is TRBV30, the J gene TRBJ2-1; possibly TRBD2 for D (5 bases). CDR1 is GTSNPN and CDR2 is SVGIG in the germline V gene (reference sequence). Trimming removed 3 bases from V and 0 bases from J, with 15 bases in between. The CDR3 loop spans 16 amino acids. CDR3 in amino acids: CAWRRERRSSYNEQFF. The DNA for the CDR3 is TGTGCCTGGAGAAGGGAGCGCCGTAGCTCCTACAATGAGCAGTTCTTC.